This is a list of T cell receptor beta chains from one sample in a study of identical twins' blood T cells. Using its own MiXCR run on the 5' RACE reads, TCRdb lists one record per CDR3 protein. The table lists 300,000 to 400,000 distinct CDR3 sequences, approximately 30% of them singletons. The sample taken for sequencing was PBMCs. Receptors originate from a woman between 18 and 50 years old in good health. The CDR3 runs from the conserved cysteine through the conserved F or W. A D gene is named only where the DNA matches it firmly. The size entry is marked missing in some rows and otherwise reads once, few, many or a size class.

-,-,TRBV20-1,TRBJ2-3,CSALPGPDTQYF,TGCAGTGCTCTCCCGGGACCAGATACGCAGTATTTT
TRBD1,-,TRBV11-3,TRBJ2-7,CASSPDRVIYEQYF,TGTGCCAGCAGCCCGGACAGGGTGATCTACGAGCAGTACTTC
-,few,TRBV5-1,TRBJ1-1,CASSPEVNIGTEAFF,TGCGCCAGCAGCCCCGAAGTGAATATTGGCACTGAAGCTTTCTTT
TRBD1,-,TRBV5-1,TRBJ2-7,CASSPTGELDEQYF,TGCGCCAGCAGTCCGACAGGGGAGTTGGACGAGCAGTACTTC
-,few,TRBV27,TRBJ2-1,CASSPTPINEQFF,TGTGCCAGCAGTCCGACCCCGATCAATGAGCAGTTCTTC
-,-,TRBV12-3/TRBV12-4,TRBJ1-5,CASSLEQGNNQPQHF,TGTGCCAGCAGTTTAGAACAGGGAAACAATCAGCCCCAGCATTTT
TRBD2,-,TRBV6-5,TRBJ2-1,CASEASGRANEQFF,TGTGCCAGTGAGGCTAGCGGGAGGGCAAATGAGCAGTTCTTC
TRBD2,-,TRBV27,TRBJ2-1,CASSFSGSRNNEQFF,TGTGCCAGCAGTTTTAGCGGGAGTCGGAACAATGAGCAGTTCTTC
-,-,TRBV12-3/TRBV12-4,TRBJ2-2,CASSLSAGELFF,TGTGCCAGCAGTTTATCCGCCGGGGAGCTGTTTTTT
TRBD2,-,TRBV7-9,TRBJ2-1,CASIAGKTYNEQFF,TGTGCCAGCATAGCGGGCAAAACCTACAATGAGCAGTTCTTC
TRBD1,-,TRBV20-1,TRBJ2-7,CSATRGLPYEQYF,TGCAGTGCTACCAGGGGGTTACCCTACGAGCAGTACTTC
TRBD1,-,TRBV7-2,TRBJ1-1,CASSLRGRVTEAFF,TGTGCCAGCAGCCTCAGGGGGCGAGTCACTGAAGCTTTCTTT
-,few,TRBV9,TRBJ2-7,CASSVLPAHEQYF,TGTGCCAGCAGCGTCCTTCCGGCCCACGAGCAGTACTTC
-,-,TRBV12-3/TRBV12-4,TRBJ2-3,CASSLAPTQYF,TGTGCCAGCAGTTTGGCCCCTACGCAGTATTTT
TRBD2,few,TRBV20-1,TRBJ2-7,CSARVGTSGSYVQYF,TGCAGTGCTAGAGTCGGGACTAGCGGATCCTACGTGCAGTACTTC
-,many,TRBV7-6,TRBJ1-6,CASSKGPNLYSYNSPLHF,TGTGCCAGCAGCAAAGGACCGAACCTTTATAGCTATAATTCACCCCTCCACTTT
-,few,TRBV25-1,TRBJ2-1,CASSEWKLADNEQFF,TGTGCCAGCAGTGAATGGAAACTAGCCGACAATGAGCAGTTCTTC
-,few,TRBV20-1,TRBJ2-2,CSARDGNTGELFF,TGCAGTGCTAGAGACGGGAACACCGGGGAGCTGTTTTTT
-,-,TRBV20-1,TRBJ2-7,CSARPLYEQYF,TGCAGTGCTAGGCCCCTCTACGAGCAGTACTTC
-,-,TRBV19,TRBJ1-1,CASSIVDNTEAFF,TGTGCCAGTAGTATTGTAGACAACACTGAAGCTTTCTTT
-,few,TRBV19,TRBJ2-6,CAAKTISSGANVLTF,TGTGCCGCCAAGACCATTTCTTCCGGGGCCAACGTCCTGACTTTC
TRBD1,few,TRBV29-1,TRBJ1-2,CSDRQGAGYGYTF,TGCAGCGACAGACAGGGGGCTGGCTATGGCTACACCTTC
-,few,TRBV19,TRBJ2-5,CASSPWTDLETQYF,TGTGCCAGTAGTCCCTGGACAGATTTGGAGACCCAGTACTTC
-,few,TRBV29-1,TRBJ1-5,CSALTGSDQPQHF,TGCAGCGCCTTAACCGGTAGCGATCAGCCCCAGCATTTT
TRBD1,-,TRBV20-1,TRBJ2-2,CSAVTGRTGELFF,TGCAGTGCTGTGACAGGGCGGACCGGGGAGCTGTTTTTT
-,-,TRBV19,TRBJ2-2,CASSILGESRTGELFF,TGTGCCAGTAGTATACTCGGGGAGTCTAGGACCGGGGAGCTGTTTTTT
-,few,TRBV7-9,TRBJ2-1,CASSLPKSEQFF,TGTGCCAGCAGCTTACCTAAGAGTGAGCAGTTCTTC
-,few,TRBV20-1,TRBJ2-7,CSAPHDGYEQYF,TGCAGTGCTCCTCACGACGGATACGAGCAGTACTTC
TRBD1,-,TRBV20-1,TRBJ2-7,CSAGLTGGIYEQYF,TGCAGTGCTGGCCTGACAGGGGGCATATACGAGCAGTACTTC
TRBD2,few,TRBV5-8,TRBJ2-1,CASSFELAGVGEQFF,TGTGCCAGCAGCTTTGAACTAGCGGGGGTTGGGGAGCAGTTCTTC
-,-,TRBV5-1,TRBJ1-6,CASSVDTSAPLHF,TGCGCCAGCAGCGTGGACACCTCAGCACCCCTCCACTTT
TRBD1,once,TRBV6-5,TRBJ1-2,CASRRYGTGFYGYTF,TGTGCCAGCAGGAGATACGGGACAGGGTTCTATGGCTACACCTTC
-,-,TRBV9,TRBJ1-2,CASSVTAGDYGYTF,TGTGCCAGCAGCGTAACGGCAGGCGACTATGGCTACACCTTC
-,many,TRBV20-1,TRBJ1-4,CSATGSTNEKLFF,TGCAGTGCTACGGGCTCAACTAATGAAAAACTGTTTTTT
-,few,TRBV5-5,TRBJ2-5,CASSLSHPSETQYF,TGTGCCAGCAGCTTGAGCCATCCGTCAGAGACCCAGTACTTC
-,-,TRBV12-3/TRBV12-4,TRBJ1-2,CASSVRDQHGYTF,TGTGCCAGCAGTGTCCGGGACCAACATGGCTACACCTTC
TRBD1,few,TRBV28,TRBJ1-2,CASSPGQGHYGYTF,TGTGCCAGCAGCCCAGGACAGGGCCACTATGGCTACACCTTC
-,-,TRBV20-1,TRBJ2-1,CSANPGGSSYNEQFF,TGCAGTGCCAACCCTGGCGGTAGCTCCTACAATGAGCAGTTCTTC
-,many,TRBV20-1,TRBJ1-1,CSAAIRGNTEAFF,TGCAGTGCTGCAATCAGAGGGAACACTGAAGCTTTCTTT
-,-,TRBV20-1,TRBJ1-1,CSAEREGLNTEAFF,TGCAGTGCCGAACGGGAGGGTCTGAACACTGAAGCTTTCTTT
-,few,TRBV27,TRBJ2-7,CASRLDYYSSYEQYF,TGTGCCAGCAGGCTGGACTATTATAGCTCCTACGAGCAGTACTTC
-,few,TRBV12-3/TRBV12-4,TRBJ1-1,CASSLQTANTEAFF,TGTGCCAGCAGTCTTCAGACAGCCAACACTGAAGCTTTCTTT
TRBD1,many,TRBV5-1,TRBJ1-1,CASSLGQGVGEAFF,TGCGCCAGCAGCTTGGGCCAGGGGGTCGGTGAAGCTTTCTTT
TRBD2,few,TRBV6-2/TRBV6-3,TRBJ2-1,CASSKSLAGGSYNEQFF,TGTGCCAGCAGTAAATCTCTAGCGGGAGGGTCCTACAATGAGCAGTTCTTC